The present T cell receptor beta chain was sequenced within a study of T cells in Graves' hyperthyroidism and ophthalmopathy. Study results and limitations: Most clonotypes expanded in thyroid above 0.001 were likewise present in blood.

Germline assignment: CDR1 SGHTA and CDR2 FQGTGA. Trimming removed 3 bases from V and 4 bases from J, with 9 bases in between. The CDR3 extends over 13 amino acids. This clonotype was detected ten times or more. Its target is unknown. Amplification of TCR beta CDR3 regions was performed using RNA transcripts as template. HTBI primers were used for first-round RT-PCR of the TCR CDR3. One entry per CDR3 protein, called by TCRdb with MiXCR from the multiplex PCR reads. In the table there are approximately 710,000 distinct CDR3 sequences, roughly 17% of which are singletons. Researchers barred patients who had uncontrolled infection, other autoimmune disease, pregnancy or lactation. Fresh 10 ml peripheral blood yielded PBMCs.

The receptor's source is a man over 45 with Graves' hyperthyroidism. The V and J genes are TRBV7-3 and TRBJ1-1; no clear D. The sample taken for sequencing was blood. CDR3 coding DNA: TGTGCCAGCAGCTTCGGGGTTGCCACTGAAGCTTTCTTT. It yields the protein CASSFGVATEAFF. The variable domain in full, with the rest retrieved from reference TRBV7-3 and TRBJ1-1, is GAGVSQTPSNKVTEKGKYVELRCDPISGHTALYWYRQSLGQGPEFLIYFQGTGAADDSGLPNDRFFAVRPEGSVSTLKIQRTERGDSAVYLCASSFGVATEAFFGQGTRLTVV.